This T cell receptor beta chain was observed in a study of T cells in Graves' hyperthyroidism and ophthalmopathy. V was clipped by 6 bases and J by 5 bases, with 11 bases between them. CDR3 length: 13 amino acids. CDR1 is LNHDA and CDR2 is SQIVND in the germline V gene (reference sequence). The investigators amplified TCR beta CDR3 regions from RNA transcripts. RT-PCR in the first round (using the HTBI primer set) targeted the TCR CDR3. MiXCR, run by TCRdb on the multiplex PCR reads, gives a single entry per CDR3 protein. The table has about 540,000 distinct CDR3 sequences, about 45% seen once; the top ten hold about 8%.

The chain carries TRBV19 and TRBJ2-1, with D possibly being TRBD2 (6 bases). The sequencing sample was made of peripheral blood or thyroid tissue (not recorded which). The source of this sequence is a woman aged 18-29 years with Graves' hyperthyroidism. CDR3 DNA: TGTGCCAGTAGAAAGGGACTGAACAATGAGCAGTTCTTC. Amino acids: CASRKGLNNEQFF.